This passage covers 13 T cell receptor beta chains from one sample sequenced in a study of blood T cell repertoires in COVID-19. TCRdb keeps only in-frame clones here, not all; method: immunoSEQ multiplex PCR. The table lists about 160,000 clones, around 85% of them singletons. Specimen: peripheral blood. The origin of the receptors is an older man with acute or convalescent COVID-19.

In nucleotides, the CDR3 is TGTGCCAGCAGCCAAGATAGGGGCAGGGCAGATTCACCCCTCCACTTT. Protein: CASSQDRGRADSPLHF. This chain joins TRBV4-2 and TRBJ1-6, with a weak D call TRBD1 (5 bases). The V and J ends lost 0 bases and 8 bases respectively, with 14 bases between them. Germline-derived CDR1 and CDR2 are LGHNA and YNFKEQ. CDR3 length: 16 amino acids.

This chain connects TRBV5-1 to TRBJ2-5, with D possibly TRBD1 on 6 matching bases. This CDR3 has 15 amino acids. Trimming left V 4 bases short and J 1 base short, with 14 bases between. The germline V gene encodes CDR1 SGHRS and CDR2 YFSETQ. The CDR3 bases are TGCGCCAGCAGCCGCTCAGGGACACTCCAAGAGACCCAGTACTTC. Its protein is CASSRSGTLQETQYF.

The rearrangement joins TRBV28 to TRBJ2-1; D remains ambiguous. The V end lost 7 bases, the J end lost 4 bases, and 11 bases lay between the germline ends. CDR3 length: 13 residues. In germline, CDR1 is MDHEN, CDR2 SYDVKM. The CDR3 is CASTSRFYNEQFF. The DNA for the CDR3 is TGTGCCAGCACCTCGAGGTTTTACAATGAGCAGTTCTTC.

The genes are TRBV5-4 and TRBJ2-5, with 7 bases lining up with TRBD1. J gave up 5 bases and V 4 bases, and 8 bases lay outside the gene matches. CDR1 and CDR2 from the germline V gene are SGHNT and YYREEE (reference sequence). The CDR3 is made up of 14 amino acids. The CDR3 loop is CASSGTVGEETQYF. The CDR3 nucleotides are TGTGCCAGCAGCGGGACAGTTGGGGAGGAGACCCAGTACTTC.

The chain has TRBV19 and TRBJ2-3; 9 bases are shared with TRBD2. V lost 4 bases and J lost 6; bases outside the gene matches: 8. The CDR3 runs to 15 residues. Germline lookup yields CDR1 LNHDA and CDR2 SQIVND (reference sequence). The CDR3 is CASSRLAEKWDTQYF. Written as DNA, the CDR3 is TGTGCCAGTAGTAGACTAGCGGAAAAGTGGGATACGCAGTATTTT.

V is TRBV13 and J is TRBJ2-5; perhaps TRBD2 as D (5 bases). The V gene's germline CDR1 is PRHDT and CDR2 FYEKMQ (reference sequence). The germline V and J ends were trimmed by 3 bases and 2 bases, with 10 bases remaining between them. There are 14 residues in the CDR3. The CDR3 DNA sequence: TGTGCCAGCAGCTTGGGCGGGTATCAAGAGACCCAGTACTTC. Amino acids: CASSLGGYQETQYF. Variable domain in full (rest from reference TRBV13 and TRBJ2-5): AAGVIQSPRHLIKEKRETATLKCYPIPRHDTVYWYQQGPGQDPQFLISFYEKMQSDKGSIPDRFSAQQFSDYHSELNMSSLELGDSALYFCASSLGGYQETQYFGPGTRLLVL.

This chain links TRBV14 with TRBJ2-7; 10 bases match TRBD1. Unmatched junction bases numbered 7, after V lost 4 bases and J lost 7 bases. The CDR3 is 14 amino acids. Germline CDR1 SGHDN, CDR2 FVKESK. The CDR3 DNA reads as TGTGCCAGCAGCCGGGACAGGGGCCTTATGGAGCAGTACTTC. Its translation is CASSRDRGLMEQYF.

The count of this clone is one. V and J are TRBV7-2 and TRBJ2-1; a weak D match, TRBD1 (6 bases). Germline assignment: CDR1 SGHTA and CDR2 FQGNSA. This CDR3 contains 16 residues. V gave up 5 bases and J gave up 2 bases, with 16 bases separating them. The CDR3 DNA follows: TGTGCCAGCAGCCCGCGGACAGCGACCGCCTACAATGAGCAGTTCTTC. As protein: CASSPRTATAYNEQFF. Full variable domain (outside the CDR3, taken from reference TRBV7-2 and TRBJ2-1): GAGVSQSPSNKVTEKGKDVELRCDPISGHTALYWYRQSLGQGLEFLIYFQGNSAPDKSGLPSDRFSAERTGGSVSTLTIQRTQQEDSAVYLCASSPRTATAYNEQFFGPGTRLTVL.

V usage is TRBV7-2 and J usage is TRBJ1-4; 8 bases match TRBD1. The germline CDR1 and CDR2 sequences are SGHTA and FQGNSA. Trimming at V came to 6 bases and at J to 10 bases, leaving 7 bases not matched to a gene. The length of the CDR3 is 13 residues. The CDR3 coding sequence is TGTGCCAGCAGTTTGGACAGGGAAGCAAAACTGTTTTTT. Its translation is CASSLDREAKLFF. The full variable domain, its missing parts supplied by reference TRBV7-2 and TRBJ1-4, is GAGVSQSPSNKVTEKGKDVELRCDPISGHTALYWYRQSLGQGLEFLIYFQGNSAPDKSGLPSDRFSAERTGGSVSTLTIQRTQQEDSAVYLCASSLDREAKLFFGSGTQLSVL.

The chain couples TRBV11-3 to TRBJ2-5, with 11 bases that match TRBD2. Germline values: CDR1 SGHNT, CDR2 YENEEA. This CDR3 has 15 residues. The trim removed 2 bases at V and 5 bases at J, leaving 4 bases unmatched. The CDR3 sequence: CASSLTSGSGETQYF. The CDR3 nucleotides are TGTGCCAGCAGCTTAACTAGCGGGAGTGGTGAGACCCAGTACTTC. Full variable domain (remainder filled in from reference TRBV11-3 and TRBJ2-5): EAGVVQSPRYKIIEKKQPVAFWCNPISGHNTLYWYLQNLGQGPELLIRYENEEAVDDSQLPKDRFSAERLKGVDSTLKIQPAELGDSAVYLCASSLTSGSGETQYFGPGTRLLVL.

The chain recombines TRBV4-3 with TRBJ2-2; 8 bases line up with TRBD2. Germline V lookup: CDR1 LGHNA, CDR2 YSLEER. With V trimmed by 3 bases and J by 1 base, 7 bases remained unmatched. This CDR3 has 17 amino acids. Here the CDR3 DNA reads TGCGCCAGCAGCCAGGGGGGGCTAGCGGGGAACACCGGGGAGCTGTTTTTT. It is translated as CASSQGGLAGNTGELFF.

The sample holds a few counts of this clone. The chain is built from TRBV7-2 and TRBJ2-3, with TRBD2 identical over 8 bases. The CDR3 has 16 residues. Trimming at V came to 2 bases and at J to 4 bases, leaving 8 bases not matched to a gene. The germline V gene has CDR1 SGHTA and CDR2 FQGNSA. The CDR3 loop is CASSLIAGRGADTQYF. For the CDR3, the DNA is TGTGCCAGCAGCTTAATAGCGGGAAGGGGCGCAGATACGCAGTATTTT.

The CDR3 reads CASSLEGTDTQYF. In nucleotides, the CDR3 is TGTGCCAGTAGTCTGGAGGGCACAGATACGCAGTATTTT. The genes are TRBV19 and TRBJ2-3, with D perhaps TRBD2 (5 bases). This CDR3 comprises 13 residues. Germline CDR1 and CDR2: LNHDA and SQIVND (reference sequence). V dropped 5 bases and J dropped 1 base, with 7 bases sitting between them.